Detailed here is one T cell receptor beta chain. V gave up 6 bases and J gave up 2 bases; unmatched junction bases: 3. The CDR3 is 13 residues long. Germline V lookup: CDR1 SNHLY, CDR2 FYNNEI. The data are from a study of shared clonotypes between healthy human individuals. Repertoires were generated with immunoSEQ multiplex PCR, while TCRdb's copy carries only in-frame clones and drops some. This sample has around 100,000 clones, with about 72% found just once. The V and J genes are TRBV2 and TRBJ2-7, with TRBD2 identical over 8 bases. The sample comprised memory CD8+ T cells sorted from blood. Subset: CD45RO+ cells pooled with CCR7-negative TemRA cells. This TCR came from a woman between 25 and 40 years old in good health. The CDR3 DNA reads TGTGCCAGCAGGACTAGCGTCCCCTACGAGCAGTACTTC. Its translation: CASRTSVPYEQYF.